This T cell receptor beta chain is drawn from a study of shared clonotypes between healthy human individuals. CDR3 length equals 11 residues. Deletions cut 0 bases from V and 10 bases from J, with 9 bases between. Germline assignment: CDR1 DFQATT and CDR2 SNEGSKA (reference sequence). The table came from immunoSEQ multiplex PCR; TCRdb's copy has only in-frame clones and leaves some out. The sample shows roughly 1 million clones, around 74% of them seen only once. Sequencing was carried out using memory CD4+ T cells sorted from blood. The subset denotes: CD45RA-negative fraction. This receptor was identified in a man between 18 and 35 years old in good health. The genes are TRBV20-1 and TRBJ2-5; D remains unclear. CDR3 bases: TGCAGTGCTAGAGATCGAGGCATCCAGTACTTC. The encoded protein is CSARDRGIQYF.